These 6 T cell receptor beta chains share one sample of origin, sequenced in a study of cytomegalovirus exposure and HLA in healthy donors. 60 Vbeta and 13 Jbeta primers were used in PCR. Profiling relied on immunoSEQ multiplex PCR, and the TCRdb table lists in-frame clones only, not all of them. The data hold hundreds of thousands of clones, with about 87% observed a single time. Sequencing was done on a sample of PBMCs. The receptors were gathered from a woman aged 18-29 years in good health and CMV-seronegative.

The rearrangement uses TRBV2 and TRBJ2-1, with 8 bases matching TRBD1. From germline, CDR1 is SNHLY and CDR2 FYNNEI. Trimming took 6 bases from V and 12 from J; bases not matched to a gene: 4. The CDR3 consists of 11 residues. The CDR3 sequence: CASRTGVGQFF. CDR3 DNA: TGTGCCAGCAGGACAGGGGTTGGGCAGTTCTTC. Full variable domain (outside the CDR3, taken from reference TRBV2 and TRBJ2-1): EPEVTQTPSHQVTQMGQEVILRCVPISNHLYFYWYRQILGQKVEFLVSFYNNEISEKSEIFDDQFSVERPDGSNFTLKIRSTKLEDSAMYFCASRTGVGQFFGPGTRLTVL.

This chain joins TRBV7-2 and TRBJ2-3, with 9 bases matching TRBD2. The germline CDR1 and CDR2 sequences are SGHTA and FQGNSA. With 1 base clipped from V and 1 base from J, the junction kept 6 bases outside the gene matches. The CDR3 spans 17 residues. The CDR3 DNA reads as TGTGCCAGCAGCTTAGGTGTTAGCGGGGGAGGCACAGATACGCAGTATTTT. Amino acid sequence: CASSLGVSGGGTDTQYF.

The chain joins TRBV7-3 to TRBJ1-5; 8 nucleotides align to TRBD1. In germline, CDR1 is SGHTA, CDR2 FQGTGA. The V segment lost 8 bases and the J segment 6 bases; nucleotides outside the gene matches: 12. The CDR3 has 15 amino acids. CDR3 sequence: CASPDGQGACQPQHF. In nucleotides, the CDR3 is TGTGCCAGCCCGGATGGGCAGGGGGCTTGTCAGCCCCAGCATTTT.

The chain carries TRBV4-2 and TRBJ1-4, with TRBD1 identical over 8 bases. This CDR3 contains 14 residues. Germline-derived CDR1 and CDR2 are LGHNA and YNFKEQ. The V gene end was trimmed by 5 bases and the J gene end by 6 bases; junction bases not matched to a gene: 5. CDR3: CASSTDRGDEKLFF. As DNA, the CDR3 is TGTGCCAGCAGCACCGACAGGGGAGATGAAAAACTGTTTTTT.

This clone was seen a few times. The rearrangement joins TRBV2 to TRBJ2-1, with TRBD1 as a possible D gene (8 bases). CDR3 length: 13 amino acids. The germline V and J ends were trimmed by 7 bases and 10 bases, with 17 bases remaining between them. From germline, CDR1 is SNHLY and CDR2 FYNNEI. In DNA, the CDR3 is TGTGCCAGCAAACAACAGGGGGGGAACGAGCAGTTCTTC. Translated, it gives CASKQQGGNEQFF.

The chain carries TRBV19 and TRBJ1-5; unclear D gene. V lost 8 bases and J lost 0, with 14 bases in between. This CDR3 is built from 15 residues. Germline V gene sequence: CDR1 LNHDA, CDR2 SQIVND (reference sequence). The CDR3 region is CASSLVRDSNQPQHF. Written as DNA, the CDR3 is TGTGCCAGTTCTCTCGTCCGGGATAGCAATCAGCCCCAGCATTTT.